Shown below are 20 T cell receptor beta chains from a single sample sequenced in a study of CD8+ T cells in alopecia areata. The sequencing template was cDNA reverse transcribed from extracted RNA. The data were produced by immunoSEQ multiplex PCR, yet TCRdb's version contains in-frame clones alone and is incomplete. The sample has some 150,000 clones; about four fifths are singletons. Treatment noted: oral pan-JAK inhibitor, 5-10 mg twice daily. Sequenced material: CD8+ T cells sorted from blood, taken at week 4, from a patient treated with tofacitinib. The receptors shown here come from a human donor with alopecia areata.

This rearrangement joins TRBV14 to TRBJ1-2, with D unclear. Looked up from germline, CDR1 is SGHDN and CDR2 is FVKESK. The CDR3 extends over 16 amino acids. Trimming took 4 bases from V and 0 from J, leaving 15 bases between them. The CDR3 is CASSPLTGSTNYGYTF. The DNA for the CDR3 is TGTGCCAGCAGCCCCCTTACGGGCTCCACTAACTATGGCTACACCTTC.

This clone was found once. The genes are TRBV23-1 and TRBJ2-5; D assignment may be TRBD1 or TRBD2 (6 bases each). TRBV23-1 is recorded as an ORF, its role being uncertain. Trimming left V 0 bases short and J 1 base short, with 18 bases between. This CDR3 spans 18 amino acids. The CDR3 bases are TGCGCCAGCAGTCAATCGTGGGGGGCAGGGGAGTGCCAAGAGACCCAGTACTTC. Protein: CASSQSWGAGECQETQYF.

J is TRBJ1-2 and V is TRBV7-9; 11 positions match TRBD1. Germline V gene sequence: CDR1 SEHNR, CDR2 FQNEAQ (reference sequence). This CDR3 region has 13 residues. V was clipped by 3 bases and J by 6 bases; unmatched bases: 0. The CDR3 reads CASSLGQGDGYTF. CDR3 DNA: TGTGCCAGCAGCTTGGGACAGGGGGATGGCTACACCTTC.

The CDR3 sequence: CASSLELAGETTDTQYF. For the CDR3, the DNA is TGTGCCAGCAGCTTGGAGCTAGCGGGGGAAACCACAGATACGCAGTATTTT. The chain recombines TRBV5-6 with TRBJ2-3, with TRBD2 matching 10 bases. Germline assignment: CDR1 SGHDT and CDR2 YYEEEE. This CDR3 region has 17 residues. V lost 0 bases and J lost 2; bases outside the gene matches: 6.

V and J are TRBV4-2 and TRBJ1-5, with D maybe TRBD1 (5 bases). The CDR3 is made up of 13 amino acids. CDR1 is LGHNA, CDR2 YNFKEQ, per germline. V lost 5 bases and J 6 bases, leaving 11 bases between the germline ends. The CDR3 bases are TGTGCCAGCAGCACCGGGGGAAGTCAGCCCCAGCATTTT. Its protein product is CASSTGGSQPQHF.

This clone appeared a few times. The chain couples TRBV6-4 to TRBJ2-5, with D unresolved. The CDR3 totals 14 residues. Germline CDR1 and CDR2: MRHNA and SNTAGT. V was trimmed by 4 bases and J by 2 bases, leaving 11 bases between them. For the CDR3, the DNA is TGTGCCAGCAGTGGTAACCGACGACAAGAGACCCAGTACTTC. This gives the protein CASSGNRRQETQYF.

This chain's CDR3 is CASSFRREQFF. As DNA, the CDR3 is TGTGCCAGCAGCTTCAGAAGGGAGCAGTTCTTC. The chain recombines TRBV2 with TRBJ2-1; D gene unclear. CDR3 length: 11 residues. Germline values: CDR1 SNHLY, CDR2 FYNNEI. Trimming removed 6 bases at V and 10 bases at J, with 10 bases between.

The gene calls are TRBV7-2 and TRBJ1-2; TRBD1 agrees at 11 bases. This CDR3 has 17 residues. CDR1 is SGHTA and CDR2 is FQGNSA in the germline V gene. With V trimmed by 10 bases and J by 6 bases, 19 bases remained unmatched. The CDR3 region has the DNA TGTGCCATCATCGTATATTTCGGGACAGGGGGTGGGCATGGCTACACCTTC. Its translation: CAIIVYFGTGGGHGYTF.

The rearrangement joins TRBV7-9 to TRBJ1-3; D perhaps matches TRBD1 (5 bases). Germline CDR1 and CDR2: SEHNR and FQNEAQ (reference sequence). This CDR3 is built from 17 residues. The V and J ends lost 3 bases and 2 bases respectively, with 17 bases between them. CDR3 sequence (DNA): TGTGCCAGCAGCTTGGTCCCGGGACCTGAGGCTGGAAACACCATATATTTT. Protein: CASSLVPGPEAGNTIYF.

The genes are TRBV4-1 and TRBJ2-7; a possible D gene is TRBD1 (5 bases). CDR1 is MGHRA and CDR2 is YSYEKL in the germline V gene. The V end was cut by 0 bases, the J end by 0 bases, with 6 bases between. CDR3 size: 14 residues. This CDR3 is CASSQETVSYEQYF. CDR3 nucleotides: TGCGCCAGCAGCCAAGAGACAGTCTCCTACGAGCAGTACTTC.

This chain connects TRBV4-1 to TRBJ2-1; 7 positions match TRBD2. V shed 3 bases and J 4 bases; nucleotides not matched to a gene: 9. This CDR3 is built from 16 residues. Germline V gene sequence: CDR1 MGHRA, CDR2 YSYEKL. In nucleotides, the CDR3 is TGCGCCAGCAGCCACCAACTAGCGAGGACTTACAATGAGCAGTTCTTC. It encodes CASSHQLARTYNEQFF.

This sequence joins TRBV7-8 and TRBJ2-5; 9 bases agree with TRBD2. V trimming: 2 bases; J trimming: 1 base; junction bases outside the gene matches: 5. Germline V CDR1 and CDR2: SGHVS, FQNEAQ. This CDR3 spans 16 amino acids. CDR3 bases: TGTGCCAGCAGCTTAAGGACGCGGGGGGGCCAAGAGACCCAGTACTTC. It translates to CASSLRTRGGQETQYF.

The chain carries TRBV6-1 and TRBJ2-4, with a weak D call TRBD1 (5 bases). In germline, CDR1 is MNHNS, CDR2 SASEGT. This CDR3 spans 13 amino acids. V was pared by 8 bases and J by 7 bases, with 15 bases between. CDR3 in amino acids: CASGRRQNNIQYF. The CDR3 DNA reads as TGTGCCAGCGGAAGACGACAGAACAACATTCAGTACTTC.

This clone was counted only a few times. The identical CDR3 is also encoded by other nucleotide sequences in the sample. The CDR3 coding sequence is TGTGCCAGCAGTTCGGGGGGCGCCTACAATGAGCAGTTCTTC. This translates into CASSSGGAYNEQFF. The rearrangement uses TRBV6-5 and TRBJ2-1; D may be TRBD2 (7 bases). The CDR3 length is 14 residues. V lost 4 bases, J lost 2 bases, and 9 bases lay in between. CDR1 and CDR2 (germline): MNHEY, SVGAGI.

This chain connects TRBV4-1 to TRBJ2-2, with D hard to call. The CDR3 length is 15 residues. Germline CDR1 reads MGHRA; CDR2 reads YSYEKL. V was cut by 1 base and J by 1 base, with 7 bases left in between. The CDR3 loop is CASSQGSQNTGELFF. The CDR3 DNA sequence: TGCGCCAGCAGCCAAGGTTCACAGAACACCGGGGAGCTGTTTTTT.

The chain is built from TRBV5-6 and TRBJ2-1, with 7 bases matching TRBD1. The CDR3 loop spans 14 amino acids. V lost 4 bases to trimming and J lost 2 bases; unmatched junction nucleotides: 3. The germline V gene encodes CDR1 SGHDT and CDR2 YYEEEE. The CDR3 sequence: CASSEDRTYNEQFF. The CDR3 DNA reads TGTGCCAGCAGCGAGGACAGGACCTACAATGAGCAGTTCTTC.

In this sample, this clone turned up once. The chain is built from TRBV6-5 and TRBJ2-7, with 7 bases identical to TRBD1. Germline CDR1 is MNHEY and CDR2 is SVGAGI. The V gene end was trimmed by 0 bases and the J gene end by 2 bases; junction bases not matched to a gene: 1. The CDR3 runs to 14 residues. CDR3 coding DNA: TGTGCCAGCAGTTACTCGGGACAGACCTACGAGCAGTACTTC. It is translated as CASSYSGQTYEQYF.

To note about this clone: Other nucleotide sequences from this sample produce the same CDR3. This chain links TRBV4-3 with TRBJ2-5; D gene ambiguous. Trimming took off 0 bases at V and 5 bases at J, with 13 bases between the two ends. The CDR3 covers 15 residues. The germline CDR1 and CDR2 sequences are LGHNA and YSLEER. In DNA, the CDR3 is TGCGCCAGCAGCCAAGATGTCGGGCCAAGGGAGACCCAGTACTTC. Translated, it gives CASSQDVGPRETQYF.

This chain links TRBV27 with TRBJ2-2; D might be TRBD1 (6 bases). CDR1 MNHEY and CDR2 SMNVEV come from the germline V gene (reference sequence). This CDR3 is 14 amino acids long. Trimming removed 5 bases from V and 6 bases from J, with 13 bases in between. The CDR3 DNA reads as TGTGCCAGCAGTCAACCCAGGGGCCCCGGGGAGCTGTTTTTT. It encodes CASSQPRGPGELFF.

This chain uses TRBV5-1 with TRBJ1-1, with a weak D call TRBD1 (6 bases). The CDR3 consists of 14 residues. Germline V lookup: CDR1 SGHRS, CDR2 YFSETQ. The V and J ends lost 1 base and 5 bases respectively, with 12 bases between them. CDR3 in DNA: TGCGCCAGCAGCTTGAACAGGGCGACTACTGAAGCTTTCTTT. The encoded protein is CASSLNRATTEAFF.